This is a list of T cell receptor beta chains from one sample in a study of memory CD4+ T cells and cytomegalovirus serostatus. The repertoire was sequenced with immunoSEQ multiplex PCR; TCRdb's copy has only in-frame clones and lacks some. The table has 55,000 to 60,000 clones, about three quarters seen once. Sequenced: memory CD4+ T cells from blood. These receptors all come from an adult in good health and CMV-seronegative. The CDR3 runs from the conserved cysteine through the conserved F or W. Fields, in order: J gene, clone size, V gene, D gene, CDR3 length, CDR3 protein, CDR3 DNA. The D gene is left open where the match is weak. Where a row states a size, it is once, few, many or the class of an expanded clone; other rows omit it.

TRBJ2-7 . TRBV5-6 . 15 CASSLGLRRYYEQYF TGTGCCAGCAGCTTGGGGCTACGTCGCTATTACGAGCAGTACTTC
TRBJ1-6 . TRBV6-1 . 16 CASSEVGVSFNSPLHF TGTGCCAGCAGTGAAGTAGGGGTTTCATTTAATTCACCCCTCCACTTT
TRBJ2-7 . TRBV11-3 TRBD1 17 CASSLPRDSPSVCAQYF TGTGCCAGCAGCTTACCCCGGGACAGTCCTTCGGTCTGCGCGCAGTACTTC
TRBJ1-1 . TRBV7-8 . 14 CASSLVVGVVKAFF TGTGCCAGCAGCTTAGTGGTAGGGGTGGTAAAAGCTTTCTTT
TRBJ2-7 . TRBV21-1 . 11 CASSTARALYF TGTGCCAGCAGCACGGCCCGAGCCCTGTACTTC
TRBJ1-1 . TRBV6-6 . 13 CASRRRGNTEAFF TGTGCCAGCAGAAGACGGGGGAACACTGAAGCTTTCTTT
TRBJ2-1 . TRBV27 TRBD2 17 CASSRVGVAGGPNEQFF TGTGCCAGCAGTCGAGTAGGGGTGGCGGGAGGGCCAAATGAGCAGTTCTTC
TRBJ2-6 . TRBV18 . 17 CASSPVTGFSGANVLTF TGTGCCAGCTCACCGGTTACGGGTTTCTCTGGGGCCAACGTCCTGACTTTC
TRBJ1-4 few TRBV10-2 . 14 CASRSSSTNEKLFF TGCGCCAGCAGGAGCTCTTCGACTAATGAAAAACTGTTTTTT
TRBJ2-5 . TRBV27 . 15 CASSLVGTLQETQYF TGTGCCAGCAGTTTAGTGGGGACACTCCAAGAGACCCAGTACTTC
TRBJ2-7 . TRBV2 . 12 CASSVRDLKQYF TGTGCCAGCAGTGTTCGGGACTTGAAGCAGTACTTC
TRBJ1-5 . TRBV18 TRBD1 14 CASSQGQGRQPQHF TGTGCCAGCTCACAAGGACAGGGCCGTCAGCCCCAGCATTTT
TRBJ1-1 . TRBV7-2 . 14 CASSRPSEGIEAFF TGTGCCAGCAGCCGTCCTTCGGAGGGCATTGAAGCTTTCTTT
TRBJ1-4 . TRBV30 . 12 CAGGGHTEKLFF TGTGCCGGGGGGGGGCATACAGAAAAACTGTTTTTT
TRBJ1-1 . TRBV28 . 14 CASSSPGIRTEAFF TGTGCCAGCAGTTCTCCGGGGATTCGCACTGAAGCTTTCTTT
TRBJ1-3 once TRBV6-6 TRBD1 16 CASSYGQGFSGNTIYF TGTGCCAGCAGTTATGGACAGGGCTTTTCTGGAAACACCATATATTTT
TRBJ1-1 . TRBV7-9 . 14 CASSLGQVNTEAFF TGTGCCAGCAGCTTAGGACAGGTGAACACTGAAGCTTTCTTT
TRBJ2-7 once TRBV5-1 . 14 CASSPPGSRYEQYF TGCGCCAGCAGTCCGCCCGGGAGCCGATACGAGCAGTACTTC
TRBJ1-5 . TRBV19 . 14 CASSTPQGNQPQHF TGTGCCAGTAGTACACCACAGGGCAATCAGCCCCAGCATTTT
TRBJ2-2 . TRBV9 TRBD2 18 CASSVPATSAKNTGELFF TGTGCCAGCAGCGTTCCCGCGACTAGCGCTAAGAACACCGGGGAGCTGTTTTTT
TRBJ2-7 . TRBV28 . 13 CASSRQGLNEQYF TGTGCCAGCAGTCGACAGGGACTAAACGAGCAGTACTTC
TRBJ1-5 few TRBV4-3 . 14 CASSRANNNQPQHF TGCGCCAGCAGCCGAGCTAACAACAATCAGCCCCAGCATTTT
TRBJ2-7 . TRBV5-1 . 12 CASSIDGTGQYF TGCGCCAGCAGCATAGACGGGACCGGGCAGTACTTC
TRBJ1-2 . TRBV9 . 14 CASSVGGSNYGYTF TGTGCCAGCAGCGTAGGCGGATCTAACTATGGCTACACCTTC